This T cell receptor beta chain derives from a study of T cell clonotyping in hematopoietic cell transplantation. Findings of the study overall: At the given depth, recipient repertoires were over 95% de novo clonotypes. Cells were unsorted, so CD4 and CD8 contributions were not separated. After transplant, recipient diversity fell while pathologically expanded clonotypes grew through day 180. Broader posttransplant TCR repertoire diversity was predicted by graft donor and pretransplant recipient Inverse Simpson Index values.

With respect to this clone: Its antigen is not known.

This table comes from immunoSEQ multiplex PCR, and its TCRdb copy is limited to in-frame clones, with some not included. Among 28,000 or so clones listed, 95% were seen once. The clonotype comes from a man aged 50 to 60 in good health. Some clones in this sample may be carry-over from other donors' samples. The source material was peripheral blood mononuclear cells.

The CDR3 region is CAWRMKATNEKLFF. The CDR3 DNA reads as TGTGCCTGGAGGATGAAAGCAACTAATGAAAAACTGTTTTTT. V usage is TRBV30 and J usage is TRBJ1-4; D gene unclear. Per germline, CDR1 GTSNPN and CDR2 SVGIG (reference sequence). Trimming left V 3 bases short and J 0 bases short, with 8 bases between. The CDR3 sequence is 14 residues long.